Shown below are 20 T cell receptor beta chains from a single sample sequenced in a study of T cell responses to AZD1222 COVID-19 vaccine. Some clones are missing from TCRdb's copy, which holds only in-frame ones; the method was immunoSEQ multiplex PCR. The sample includes roughly 260,000 clones, roughly 93% seen only once; the top ten take less than 0.65%. The material sequenced was peripheral blood, taken on day 0 of AZD1222 vaccination. The source is an adult in good health.

This rearrangement joins TRBV27 to TRBJ1-6; D unclear. CDR3 length: 15 residues. CDR1 MNHEY and CDR2 SMNVEV come from the germline V gene (reference sequence). Trimming left V 3 bases short and J 0 bases short, with 6 bases between. The CDR3 nucleotides are TGTGCCAGCAGTTTGATGGGCTCCTATAATTCACCCCTCCACTTT. It translates to CASSLMGSYNSPLHF.

V gene TRBV29-1 combines with J gene TRBJ1-4; 7 nucleotides line up with TRBD1. Unmatched junction bases numbered 6, after V lost 5 bases and J lost 0 bases. Germline CDR1 and CDR2: SQVTM and ANQGSEA. This CDR3 spans 15 amino acids. CDR3 DNA sequence: TGCAGCGTTCGAGACAGGGTGGCAACTAATGAAAAACTGTTTTTT. This sequence encodes CSVRDRVATNEKLFF. The full variable domain, completed using reference TRBV29-1 and TRBJ1-4, is SAVISQKPSRDICQRGTSLTIQCQVDSQVTMMFWYRQQPGQSLTLIATANQGSEATYESGFVIDKFPISRPNLTFSTLTVSNMSPEDSSIYLCSVRDRVATNEKLFFGSGTQLSVL.

The CDR3 sequence is CASSPGGPYEQYF. The CDR3 DNA reads TGTGCCAGTAGCCCAGGGGGTCCCTACGAGCAGTACTTC. This chain connects TRBV19 to TRBJ2-7, with 7 nucleotides matching TRBD1. From germline, CDR1 is LNHDA and CDR2 SQIVND (reference sequence). The length of the CDR3 is 13 residues. Trimming at V came to 6 bases and at J to 2 bases, leaving 4 bases not matched to a gene.

The chain uses TRBV28 and TRBJ1-4, with D perhaps matching TRBD1 (5 bases). The V end was cut by 3 bases, the J end by 0 bases, with 11 bases between. There are 16 residues in the CDR3. Germline loops: CDR1 MDHEN, CDR2 SYDVKM. The CDR3 sequence: CASSLNGAATNEKLFF. CDR3 sequence (DNA): TGTGCCAGCAGTTTGAATGGGGCTGCAACTAATGAAAAACTGTTTTTT.

V gene TRBV10-1 combines with J gene TRBJ2-7; D is ambiguous. This CDR3 has 14 amino acids. The germline gives CDR1 WNHNN, CDR2 SYGVQD (reference sequence). V dropped 7 bases and J dropped 2 bases, with 15 bases sitting between them. The CDR3 loop is CASTLLCRTYEQYF. The CDR3 DNA is TGCGCCAGCACTCTTTTGTGCAGGACCTACGAGCAGTACTTC.

The chain is built from TRBV4-1 and TRBJ2-2, with 10 nucleotides matching TRBD2. Germline V gene sequence: CDR1 MGHRA, CDR2 YSYEKL. The J segment lost 2 bases and the V segment lost 3 bases, leaving 6 bases of the junction unmatched. There are 17 residues in the CDR3. The CDR3 loop is CASSQGLAFSNTGELFF. CDR3 bases: TGCGCCAGCAGCCAGGGACTAGCGTTCTCAAACACCGGGGAGCTGTTTTTT.

This chain uses TRBV27 with TRBJ1-1; 7 nucleotides align to TRBD1. V shed 2 bases, J shed 0 bases, and the junction held 6 bases outside the gene matches. Germline CDR1 and CDR2: MNHEY and SMNVEV (reference sequence). The CDR3 has 16 amino acids. The CDR3 DNA follows: TGTGCCAGCAGTTTAAGGGGACAGCTGATGAACACTGAAGCTTTCTTT. It codes for CASSLRGQLMNTEAFF.

The chain joins TRBV13 to TRBJ1-2, with unresolved D. V lost 5 bases to trimming and J lost 2 bases, with 6 bases between them. The CDR3 has 12 amino acids. The germline CDR1 and CDR2 sequences are PRHDT and FYEKMQ (reference sequence). CDR3 in DNA: TGTGCCAGCAGCCCGGACAACTATGGCTACACCTTC. Its translation is CASSPDNYGYTF.

The sample holds a few counts of this clone. The rearrangement uses TRBV30 and TRBJ2-6, with D maybe TRBD2 (6 bases). The CDR3 spans 17 residues. Germline CDR1 reads GTSNPN; CDR2 reads SVGIG (reference sequence). V was clipped by 3 bases and J by 0 bases, with 15 bases between them. The CDR3 nucleotides are TGTGCCTGGAGCCCGGGACTTTTCAGCTCTGGGGCCAACGTCCTGACTTTC. Its translation is CAWSPGLFSSGANVLTF.

The chain links TRBV5-4 to TRBJ2-7; D unclear. Germline CDR1 reads SGHNT; CDR2 reads YYREEE (reference sequence). The CDR3 contains 14 residues. V dropped 0 bases and J dropped 4 bases, with 11 bases sitting between them. CDR3 residues: CASSLEVPSYEQYF. CDR3 coding DNA: TGTGCCAGCAGCTTGGAGGTCCCTAGTTACGAGCAGTACTTC.

This chain connects TRBV6-5 to TRBJ1-1; D not resolved. Trimming pared 7 bases from V and 1 base from J, leaving 10 bases between. Germline loops: CDR1 MNHEY, CDR2 SVGAGI. This CDR3 is 13 amino acids long. DNA of the CDR3: TGTGCCAGCATGTTCGCCCAGAACACTGAAGCTTTCTTT. It is translated as CASMFAQNTEAFF.

The gene calls are TRBV4-1 and TRBJ2-7, with TRBD2 identical over 8 bases. The CDR3 is 18 amino acids. Losses at the gene ends were 1 base for V and 4 bases for J; bases not matched to a gene: 15. Germline V CDR1 and CDR2: MGHRA, YSYEKL. The CDR3 region has the DNA TGCGCCAGCAGCCAAGGCCGATCAGTTAGCGGGGCGGCGTACGAGCAGTACTTC. Its translation is CASSQGRSVSGAAYEQYF.

The chain couples TRBV7-3 to TRBJ2-1; TRBD2 matches 7 bases. V lost 1 base and J lost 8; bases outside the gene matches: 14. CDR1 is SGHTA and CDR2 is FQGTGA in the germline V gene. The CDR3 has 17 amino acids. In nucleotides, the CDR3 is TGTGCCAGCAGCTTAAACCCCTCTGGCGGGAGAAGTGATGAGCAGTTCTTC. It translates to CASSLNPSGGRSDEQFF.

CDR3 loop: CATYGQGRSPSNYGYTF. CDR3 nucleotide sequence: TGTGCCACCTACGGACAGGGGCGATCCCCTTCTAACTATGGCTACACCTTC. The chain uses TRBV15 and TRBJ1-2, with 9 bases identical to TRBD1. Germline V gene sequence: CDR1 LNHNV, CDR2 YYDKDF (reference sequence). The CDR3 consists of 17 residues. The ends lost 8 bases at V and 0 bases at J; junction bases unmatched: 13.

This clone has just one count. The chain has TRBV2 and TRBJ1-4, with TRBD1 matching over 7 bases. The CDR3 totals 14 residues. Germline trimming cut 4 bases from V and 7 bases from J; bases unmatched to any gene: 6. CDR1 and CDR2 from the germline V gene are SNHLY and FYNNEI. The CDR3 region has the DNA TGTGCCAGCAGTGCAGGGGGTATCGGTGAAAAACTGTTTTTT. It is translated as CASSAGGIGEKLFF.

This chain connects TRBV7-2 to TRBJ2-2; no firm D call. The germline CDR1 and CDR2 sequences are SGHTA and FQGNSA. Trimming shortened V by 8 bases and J by 1 base, and 14 bases separated the two germline ends. CDR3 length equals 15 residues. The CDR3 loop is CASSLGGLNTGELFF. The CDR3, as DNA: TGTGCCAGCTCCCTGGGCGGTTTGAACACCGGGGAGCTGTTTTTT.

This clone was observed a single time. This chain connects TRBV9 to TRBJ2-3; D is unclear. The CDR3 length is 14 residues. Germline V lookup: CDR1 SGDLS, CDR2 YYNGEE. V shed 0 bases and J shed 2 bases, with 7 bases lying between them. The CDR3: CASSVVGSTDTQYF. DNA for the CDR3: TGTGCCAGCAGCGTAGTAGGGTCCACAGATACGCAGTATTTT.

This clone has a handful of counts. The chain employs TRBV2 and TRBJ1-2; D not resolved. Between the trimmed V and J ends, which lost 6 bases and 4 bases, there was a span of 18 bases. Germline V gene data show CDR1 as SNHLY and CDR2 as FYNNEI. This CDR3 contains 15 residues. CDR3 sequence: CASRQPYLLAYGYTF. The CDR3 DNA reads as TGTGCCAGCAGGCAGCCGTACCTCCTCGCCTATGGCTACACCTTC. Using reference TRBV2 and TRBJ1-2 for the parts outside the CDR3, the full variable domain is EPEVTQTPSHQVTQMGQEVILRCVPISNHLYFYWYRQILGQKVEFLVSFYNNEISEKSEIFDDQFSVERPDGSNFTLKIRSTKLEDSAMYFCASRQPYLLAYGYTFGSGTRLTVV.

The chain links TRBV5-1 to TRBJ2-2, with D hard to call. CDR1 is SGHRS and CDR2 is YFSETQ in the germline V gene. Deletions cut 0 bases from V and 4 bases from J, with 7 bases between. The CDR3 totals 14 residues. The DNA of the CDR3 is TGCGCCAGCAGCTTGGAGGTGACCACCGGGGAGCTGTTTTTT. It specifies CASSLEVTTGELFF.

This chain connects TRBV7-9 to TRBJ2-3; D may be TRBD2 (6 bases). Per the germline V gene, CDR1 is SEHNR and CDR2 is FQNEAQ (reference sequence). Trimming shortened V by 1 base and J by 14 bases, and 13 bases separated the two germline ends. The CDR3 runs 12 residues. CDR3 amino acids: CASSLGTSQGYF. The CDR3 bases are TGTGCCAGCAGCTTAGGAACTAGCCAGGGGTATTTT.